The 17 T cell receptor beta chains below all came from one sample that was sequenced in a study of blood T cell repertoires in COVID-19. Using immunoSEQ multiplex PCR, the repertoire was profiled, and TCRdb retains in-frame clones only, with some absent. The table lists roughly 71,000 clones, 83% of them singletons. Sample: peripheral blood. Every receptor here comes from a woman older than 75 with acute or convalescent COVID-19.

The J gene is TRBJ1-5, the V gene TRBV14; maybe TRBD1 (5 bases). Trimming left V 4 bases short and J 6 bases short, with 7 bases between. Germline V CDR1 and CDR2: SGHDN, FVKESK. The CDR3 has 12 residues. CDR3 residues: CASSRGGQPQHF. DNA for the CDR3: TGTGCCAGCAGCCGGGGGGGTCAGCCCCAGCATTTT.

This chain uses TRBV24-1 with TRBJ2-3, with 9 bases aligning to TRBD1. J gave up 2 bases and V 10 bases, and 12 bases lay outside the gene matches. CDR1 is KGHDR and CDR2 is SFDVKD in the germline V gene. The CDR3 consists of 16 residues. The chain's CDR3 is CATSRGQGSSTDTQYF. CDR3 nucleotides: TGTGCCACATCAAGAGGACAGGGGTCTTCCACAGATACGCAGTATTTT.

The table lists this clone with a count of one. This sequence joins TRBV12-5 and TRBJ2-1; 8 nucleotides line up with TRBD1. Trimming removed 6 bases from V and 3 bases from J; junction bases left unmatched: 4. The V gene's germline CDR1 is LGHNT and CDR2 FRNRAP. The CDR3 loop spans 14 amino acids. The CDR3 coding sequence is TGTGCTAGTGGCCGGACAGGGCGCTACAATGAGCAGTTCTTC. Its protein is CASGRTGRYNEQFF. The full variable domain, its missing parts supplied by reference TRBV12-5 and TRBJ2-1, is DARVTQTPRHKVTEMGQEVTMRCQPILGHNTVFWYRQTMMQGLELLAYFRNRAPLDDSGMPKDRFSAEMPDATLATLKIQPSEPRDSAVYFCASGRTGRYNEQFFGPGTRLTVL.

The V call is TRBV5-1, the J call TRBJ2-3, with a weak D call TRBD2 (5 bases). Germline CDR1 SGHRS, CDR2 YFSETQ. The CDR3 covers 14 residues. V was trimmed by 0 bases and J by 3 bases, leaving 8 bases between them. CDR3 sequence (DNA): TGCGCCAGCAGCTTGGAGACTACTACAGATACGCAGTATTTT. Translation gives CASSLETTTDTQYF.

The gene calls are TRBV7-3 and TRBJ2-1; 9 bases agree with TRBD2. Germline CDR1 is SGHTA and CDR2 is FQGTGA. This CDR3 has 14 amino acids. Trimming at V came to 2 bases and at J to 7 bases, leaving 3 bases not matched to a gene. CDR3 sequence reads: CASSLAGGGNEQFF. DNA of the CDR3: TGTGCCAGCAGCTTAGCGGGAGGGGGAAATGAGCAGTTCTTC.

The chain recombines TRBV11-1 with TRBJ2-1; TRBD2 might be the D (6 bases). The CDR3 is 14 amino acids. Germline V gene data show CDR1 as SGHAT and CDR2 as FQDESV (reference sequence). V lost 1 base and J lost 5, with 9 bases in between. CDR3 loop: CASSLESGDNEQFF. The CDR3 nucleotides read TGTGCCAGCAGCTTAGAATCGGGAGACAATGAGCAGTTCTTC.

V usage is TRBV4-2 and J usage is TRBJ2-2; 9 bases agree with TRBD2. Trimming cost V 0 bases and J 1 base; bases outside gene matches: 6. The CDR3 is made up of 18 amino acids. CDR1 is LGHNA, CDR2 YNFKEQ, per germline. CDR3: CASSQDLGLARNTGELFF. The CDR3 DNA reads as TGTGCCAGCAGCCAAGATCTAGGACTAGCGAGGAACACCGGGGAGCTGTTTTTT.

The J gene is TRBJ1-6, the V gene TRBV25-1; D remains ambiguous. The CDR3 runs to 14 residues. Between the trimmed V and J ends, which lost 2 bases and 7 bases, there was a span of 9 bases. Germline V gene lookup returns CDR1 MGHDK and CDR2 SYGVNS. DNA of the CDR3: TGTGCCAGCAGTGAAATGGGCGGGAATTCACCCCTCCACTTT. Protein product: CASSEMGGNSPLHF.

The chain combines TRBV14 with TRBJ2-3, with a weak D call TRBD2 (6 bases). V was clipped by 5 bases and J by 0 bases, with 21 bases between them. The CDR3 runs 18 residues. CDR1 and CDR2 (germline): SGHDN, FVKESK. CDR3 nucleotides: TGTGCCAGCAGCGTTCCCAGAGGCGGCGGGACTAGCACAGATACGCAGTATTTT. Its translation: CASSVPRGGGTSTDTQYF.

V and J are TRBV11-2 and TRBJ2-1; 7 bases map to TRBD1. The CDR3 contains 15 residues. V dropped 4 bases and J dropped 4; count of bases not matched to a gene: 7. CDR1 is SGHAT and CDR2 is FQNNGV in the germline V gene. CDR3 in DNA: TGTGCCAGCAGCTCAAGCAGGGGGACATACAATGAGCAGTTCTTC. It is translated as CASSSSRGTYNEQFF.

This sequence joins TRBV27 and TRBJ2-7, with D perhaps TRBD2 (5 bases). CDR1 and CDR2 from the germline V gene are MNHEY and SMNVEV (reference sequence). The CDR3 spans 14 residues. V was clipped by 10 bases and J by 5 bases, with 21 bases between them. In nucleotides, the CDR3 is TGTGCCATGAGTTTATCGATCGGGGATCACGAGCAGTACTTC. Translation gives CAMSLSIGDHEQYF.

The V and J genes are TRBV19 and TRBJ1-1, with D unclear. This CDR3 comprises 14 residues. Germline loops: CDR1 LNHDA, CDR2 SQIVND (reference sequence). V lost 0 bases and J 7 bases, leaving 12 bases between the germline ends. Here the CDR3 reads CASSIDPAGREAFF. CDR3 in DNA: TGTGCCAGTAGTATAGATCCGGCAGGCCGTGAAGCTTTCTTT.

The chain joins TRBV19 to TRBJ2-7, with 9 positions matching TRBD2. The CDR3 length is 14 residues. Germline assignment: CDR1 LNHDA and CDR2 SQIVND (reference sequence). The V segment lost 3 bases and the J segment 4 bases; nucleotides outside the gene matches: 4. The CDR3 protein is CASSMTSGRYEQYF. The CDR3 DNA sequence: TGTGCCAGTAGTATGACTAGCGGACGTTACGAGCAGTACTTC.

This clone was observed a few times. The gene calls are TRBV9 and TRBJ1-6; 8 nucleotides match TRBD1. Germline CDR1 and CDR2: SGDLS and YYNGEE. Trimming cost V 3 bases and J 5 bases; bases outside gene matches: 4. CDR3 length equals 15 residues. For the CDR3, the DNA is TGTGCCAGCAGCGCCCCGACAGGGGATAATTCACCCCTCCACTTT. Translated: CASSAPTGDNSPLHF.

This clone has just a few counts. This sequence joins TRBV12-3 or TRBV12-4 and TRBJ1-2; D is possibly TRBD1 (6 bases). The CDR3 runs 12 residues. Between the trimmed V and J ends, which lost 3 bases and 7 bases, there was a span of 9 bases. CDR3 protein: CASSFRGGGYTF. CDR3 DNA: TGTGCCAGCAGTTTCCGAGGGGGTGGCTACACCTTC.

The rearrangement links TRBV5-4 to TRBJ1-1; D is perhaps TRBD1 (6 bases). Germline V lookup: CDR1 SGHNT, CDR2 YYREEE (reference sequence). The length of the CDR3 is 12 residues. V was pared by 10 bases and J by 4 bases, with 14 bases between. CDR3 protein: CAAGAPLTEAFF. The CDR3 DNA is TGTGCCGCAGGGGCCCCCCTCACTGAAGCTTTCTTT.

The CDR3 protein is CASSSIRTSGRSNTGELFF. For the CDR3, the DNA is TGTGCCAGTAGTTCCATAAGGACTAGCGGGAGATCGAACACCGGGGAGCTGTTTTTT. The V call is TRBV19, the J call TRBJ2-2; TRBD2 aligns across 13 bases. Germline-derived CDR1 and CDR2 are LNHDA and SQIVND (reference sequence). The CDR3 has 19 amino acids. V shed 5 bases and J 0 bases; nucleotides not matched to a gene: 9.